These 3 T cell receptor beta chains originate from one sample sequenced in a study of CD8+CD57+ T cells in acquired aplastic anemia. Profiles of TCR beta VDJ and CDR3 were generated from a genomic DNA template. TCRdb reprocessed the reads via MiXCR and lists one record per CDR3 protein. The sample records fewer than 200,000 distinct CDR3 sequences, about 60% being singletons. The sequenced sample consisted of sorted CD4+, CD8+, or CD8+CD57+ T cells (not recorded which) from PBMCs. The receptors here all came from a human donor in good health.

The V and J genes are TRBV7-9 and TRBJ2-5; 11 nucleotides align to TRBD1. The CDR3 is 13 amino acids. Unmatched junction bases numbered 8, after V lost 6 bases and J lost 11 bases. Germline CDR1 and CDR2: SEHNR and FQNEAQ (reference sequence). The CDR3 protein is CASSRGQGEIQYF. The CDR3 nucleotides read TGTGCCAGCAGTCGGGGACAGGGGGAGATACAGTACTTC.

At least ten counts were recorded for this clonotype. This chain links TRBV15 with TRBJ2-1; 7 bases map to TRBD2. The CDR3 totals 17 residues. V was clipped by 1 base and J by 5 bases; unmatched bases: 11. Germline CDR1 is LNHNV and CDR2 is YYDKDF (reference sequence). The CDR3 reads CATSRGHPSGIDNEQFF. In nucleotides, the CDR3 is TGTGCCACCAGCAGAGGCCATCCTAGCGGAATAGACAATGAGCAGTTCTTC.

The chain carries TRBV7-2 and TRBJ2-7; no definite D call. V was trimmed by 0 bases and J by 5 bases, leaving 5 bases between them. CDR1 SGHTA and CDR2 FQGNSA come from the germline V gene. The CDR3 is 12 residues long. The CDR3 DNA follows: TGTGCCAGCAGCTTAGCGTTCAACGAGCAGTACTTC. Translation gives CASSLAFNEQYF.